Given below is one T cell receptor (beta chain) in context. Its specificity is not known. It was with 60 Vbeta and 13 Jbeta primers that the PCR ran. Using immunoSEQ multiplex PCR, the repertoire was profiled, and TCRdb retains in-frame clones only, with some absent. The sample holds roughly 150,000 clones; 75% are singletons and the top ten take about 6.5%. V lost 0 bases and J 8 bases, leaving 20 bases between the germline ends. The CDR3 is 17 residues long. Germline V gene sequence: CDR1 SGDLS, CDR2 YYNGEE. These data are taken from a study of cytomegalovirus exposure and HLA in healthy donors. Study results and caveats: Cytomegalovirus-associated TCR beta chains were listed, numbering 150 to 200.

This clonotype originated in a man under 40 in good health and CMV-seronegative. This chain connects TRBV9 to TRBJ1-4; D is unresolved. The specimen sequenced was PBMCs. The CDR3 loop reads CASSVEGKNSPGEKLFF. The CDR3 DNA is TGTGCCAGCAGCGTAGAAGGGAAAAATTCCCCGGGGGAAAAACTGTTTTTT.